This T cell receptor (beta chain) was documented in a study of naive and memory T cell subsets. Study-level points and caveats: RNA-based TCR counts may shift with T cell activation and differentiation.

The CDR3 is 11 residues long. V lost 7 bases, J lost 7 bases, and 8 bases lay in between. This clonotype was detected ten times or more. Its target is unknown. An equimolar mix of two oligonucleotides served as the beta constant-region primer for TRBC1 and TRBC2. TCRdb processed the UMI-ligation and nested PCR reads anew with MiXCR; each CDR3 protein has one entry. The data show some 83,000 distinct CDR3 sequences, about 12% seen once. This rearrangement joins TRBV12-3 or TRBV12-4 to TRBJ2-1, with D uncertain. Sample: central memory CD4+ T cells from blood. This receptor was taken from a human donor in good health. The CDR3 here is CASTYLNEQFF. In nucleotides, the CDR3 is TGTGCCAGCACCTACCTTAATGAGCAGTTCTTC.